By frequency in the sample, the clone carrying this T cell receptor (beta chain) is medium-sized. Indicated treatment: skin biopsy from saline-injected control site (resident skin T cells). Reverse transcription used DNase-treated unsorted total RNA, aiming for roughly 1 to 1000 ng. Ligated cDNA underwent four rounds of PCR with nested alpha and beta constant region primers and SP2. TCRdb re-analysed the UMI-ligation and nested PCR reads in MiXCR, keeping a single row per CDR3 protein. The table shows about 2,000 distinct CDR3 sequences, with 4.1% occurring only once. Per the germline V gene, CDR1 is PRHDT and CDR2 is FYEKMQ (reference sequence). V lost 10 bases to trimming and J lost 0 bases, with 14 bases between them. CDR3 size: 14 residues. This entry comes from a study of naive and memory T cell subsets.

Sequences were derived from skin, sampled from a saline injection site in the skin. The receptor comes from an adult in good health. This sequence joins TRBV13 and TRBJ2-3; D gene unclear. CDR3 coding DNA: TGTGCCACCAAGATGGAGCCCAGCACAGATACGCAGTATTTT. As protein: CATKMEPSTDTQYF.